What follows is one TCR beta chain and its context. In the authors' workflow: Amplified reference gene primers provided the basis for estimating nucleated cell counts. Assay used: immunoSEQ multiplex PCR; TCRdb lists only in-frame clones, some missing. From that table come the V and J calls and clone size; the DNA was used to work out D and trimming. The table has approximately 200,000 clones, around nine tenths seen once. Germline CDR1 reads SGHDT; CDR2 reads YYEEEE. CDR3 length: 15 residues. V lost 3 bases and J 0 bases, leaving 12 bases between the germline ends. This sample was taken from a study of blood T cell repertoires in COVID-19. Study information: From the United States, Italy and Spain came samples of acute and convalescent COVID-19. PBMCs, B-cell-depleted T cells, or T cells were the source of the cDNA or gDNA that made up the material.

Sequenced: peripheral blood. The rearrangement links TRBV5-6 to TRBJ1-1; D not resolved. The sequence was obtained from a man aged 60-69 years who had recovered from COVID-19. In nucleotides, the CDR3 is TGTGCCAGCAGCTCGTCCGGAGTTCTGAACACTGAAGCTTTCTTT. Its protein is CASSSSGVLNTEAFF.